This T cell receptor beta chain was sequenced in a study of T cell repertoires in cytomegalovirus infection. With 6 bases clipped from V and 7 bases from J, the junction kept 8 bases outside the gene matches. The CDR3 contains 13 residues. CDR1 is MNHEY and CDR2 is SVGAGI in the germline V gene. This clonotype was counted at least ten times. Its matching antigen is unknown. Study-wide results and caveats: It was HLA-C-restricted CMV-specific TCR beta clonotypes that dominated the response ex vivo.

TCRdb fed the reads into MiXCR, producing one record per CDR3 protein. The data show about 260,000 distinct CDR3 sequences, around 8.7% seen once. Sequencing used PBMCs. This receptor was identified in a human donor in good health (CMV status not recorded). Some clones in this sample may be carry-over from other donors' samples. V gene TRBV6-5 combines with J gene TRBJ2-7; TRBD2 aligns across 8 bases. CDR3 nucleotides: TGTGCCAGCAGAATAGGACTAGCTGGGGAGCAGTACTTC. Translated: CASRIGLAGEQYF.